This is a list of T cell receptor beta chains from one sample in a study of cytotoxic CD8 clonotypes in ibrutinib-treated CLL. TCRdb keeps only in-frame clones here, not all; method: immunoSEQ multiplex PCR. The sample carries under 300,000 clones, 60% to 80% recorded once. The specimen comprised PBMCs, sampled at disease progression, from a patient treated with ibrutinib. The receptors were sampled from a human donor with chronic lymphocytic leukemia. Both conserved end residues are part of each CDR3. Fields, in order: J gene, V gene, clone size, D gene, CDR3 DNA, CDR3 protein. A D gene is named only where the DNA matches it firmly. For some rows the clone size is stated as once, few or many, or as a class when expanded; others skip it.

TRBJ1-1	TRBV28	few	NA	TGTGCCAGCAGTTTAGGGGCGTGGCACACTTTCTTT	CASSLGAWHTFF
TRBJ2-7	TRBV27	NA	NA	TGTGCCAGCAGTACTCACAGGGAGGGCTACGAGCAGTACTTC	CASSTHREGYEQYF
TRBJ2-2	TRBV7-3	NA	NA	TGTGCCAGCAGCCCGGGACACCACAAAACCGGGGAGCTGTTTTTT	CASSPGHHKTGELFF
TRBJ2-1	TRBV11-2	NA	TRBD2	TGTGCCAGTGGGCTAGCGGGGGTGAGGAATGAGCAGTTCTTC	CASGLAGVRNEQFF
TRBJ2-7	TRBV29-1	NA	TRBD1	TGCAGCGCAAAACGGGACAGCTGGGAGCAGTACTTC	CSAKRDSWEQYF
TRBJ1-3	TRBV18	NA	NA	TGTGCCAGCTCACCGGGCCAGCCAAACTCTGGAAACACCATATATTTT	CASSPGQPNSGNTIYF
TRBJ2-2	TRBV5-1	NA	TRBD2	TGCGCCAGCGCCTCTCGGACTAGCGGGACCCAAGGGGAGCTGTTTTTT	CASASRTSGTQGELFF
TRBJ2-7	TRBV11-2	once	NA	TGTGCCAGCAGCTTAGAGCGGTACTCCTACGAGCAGTACTTC	CASSLERYSYEQYF
TRBJ2-2	TRBV27	NA	NA	TGTGCCAGCAATAATCTGGGGGGCACCGGGGAGCTGTTTTTT	CASNNLGGTGELFF
TRBJ2-3	TRBV29-1	NA	NA	TGCAGCGTTGAAGGAAGAGATACGCAGTATTTT	CSVEGRDTQYF
TRBJ2-7	TRBV5-1	NA	NA	TGCGCCAGCAGCCGTAAGGGCCCCGAGTACGAGCAGTACTTC	CASSRKGPEYEQYF
TRBJ2-3	TRBV15	NA	NA	TGTGCCACCAGCGACAAGGGGGGGCGGGACTACACAGATACGCAGTATTTT	CATSDKGGRDYTDTQYF
TRBJ2-7	TRBV18	NA	NA	TGTGCCAGCTCACCGAAGGGGCGAACCCGCGAGCAGTACTTC	CASSPKGRTREQYF
TRBJ1-3	TRBV7-9	once	TRBD1	TGTGCCAGCAGCAAGGGGGCCAACTCTGGAAACACCATATATTTT	CASSKGANSGNTIYF
TRBJ2-1	TRBV4-2	few	NA	TGTGCCAGCAGCCATCGGGGTGGTGAGCAGTTCTTC	CASSHRGGEQFF
TRBJ2-5	TRBV29-1	NA	NA	TGCAGCGTTGATCAGGGGTTTGCCAAAGGGACCCAGTACTTC	CSVDQGFAKGTQYF
TRBJ1-1	TRBV5-5	NA	TRBD1	TGTGCCAGCAGCTATGGGACAGGGAAAGCTTTCTTT	CASSYGTGKAFF
TRBJ2-3	TRBV19	NA	TRBD2	TGTGCCCTTTCAGAGCGGGGCGGCACAGATACGCAGTATTTT	CALSERGGTDTQYF
TRBJ1-6	TRBV2	NA	NA	TGTGCCAGCAGTGATAGGGGCCAGACTGATTCACCCCTCCACTTT	CASSDRGQTDSPLHF
TRBJ2-3	TRBV6-1	NA	NA	TGTGCCAGCAGGTGGTCCGATACGCAGTATTTT	CASRWSDTQYF
TRBJ2-5	TRBV19	NA	TRBD1	TGTGCCAGTAGTATTGGGACAGGGATTATGGAAGAGACCCAGTACTTC	CASSIGTGIMEETQYF
TRBJ1-1	TRBV12-5	NA	TRBD1	TGTGCTAGTGGTTGGGGGCCACAGGGGGCAAGGGGAATGAACACTGAAGCTTTCTTT	CASGWGPQGARGMNTEAFF
TRBJ1-5	TRBV19	NA	NA	TGTGCCAGTAGTAGCGGTGGTCAGCCCCAGCATTTT	CASSSGGQPQHF
TRBJ2-7	TRBV7-6	once	NA	TGTGCCAGCAGCCTACAGGGTCCCGAGCAGTACTTC	CASSLQGPEQYF
TRBJ1-6	TRBV6-1	NA	NA	TGTGCCAGCAGCGGAAATTCACCCCTCCACTTT	CASSGNSPLHF
TRBJ2-2	TRBV29-1	NA	NA	TGCAGCGTTTTGGGTACCTCGAACACCGGGGAGCTGTTTTTT	CSVLGTSNTGELFF
TRBJ1-6	TRBV7-2	NA	TRBD1	TGTGCCAGCAGCCCAAGACAGGGCTATAATTCACCCCTCCACTTT	CASSPRQGYNSPLHF
TRBJ2-1	TRBV6-1	NA	TRBD1	TGTGCCAGCAGTGCCCGACAGGGGGAGCGCAATGAGCAGTTCTTC	CASSARQGERNEQFF
TRBJ2-3	TRBV29-1	NA	NA	TGCAGCGTTGCCGTTCGAGGGCAGCCCACAGATACGCAGTATTTT	CSVAVRGQPTDTQYF
TRBJ2-5	TRBV6-1	NA	NA	TGTGCCAGCAGTGAAGTTTACGTGTGGGAGACCCAGTACTTC	CASSEVYVWETQYF
TRBJ2-1	TRBV7-8	NA	TRBD1	TGTGCCAGCAGCTCCAGGGACAGGCGCCACAATGAGCAGTTCTTC	CASSSRDRRHNEQFF
TRBJ1-4	TRBV29-1	NA	NA	TGCAGCGTTGGTGTGAATGAAAAACTGTTTTTT	CSVGVNEKLFF
TRBJ1-5	TRBV6-1	NA	NA	TGTGCCAGCAGCCTCCCACAGGGCAATCAGCCCCAGCATTTT	CASSLPQGNQPQHF
TRBJ2-1	TRBV14	NA	TRBD2	TGTGCCAGCAGCCAAGATCATCTGAGTCTAGCGGGACCCCCGGGCAATGAGCAGTTCTTC	CASSQDHLSLAGPPGNEQFF
TRBJ1-1	TRBV5-1	NA	NA	TGCGCCAGCAGCTTGGGGGTAGGTCGCACTGAAGCTTTCTTT	CASSLGVGRTEAFF
TRBJ2-5	TRBV7-3	NA	TRBD2	TGTGCCAGCAGCCTGACTAGCGGGGTTTTCCAAGAGACCCAGTACTTC	CASSLTSGVFQETQYF
TRBJ2-3	TRBV2	once	TRBD2	TGTGCCAGCAGTGTTCTTGGCGGGAGCGGCACAGATACGCAGTATTTT	CASSVLGGSGTDTQYF
TRBJ2-3	TRBV5-4	NA	NA	TGTGCCAGCAGCACTGACACAGATACGCAGTATTTT	CASSTDTDTQYF
TRBJ1-1	TRBV6-5	NA	TRBD1	TGTGCCAGCAGCCCCTCCAGACAGGGCAACACTGAAGCTTTCTTT	CASSPSRQGNTEAFF
TRBJ2-1	TRBV6-5	few	NA	TGTGCCAGCGGCAACAGAGAGCAGTTCTTC	CASGNREQFF
TRBJ1-2	TRBV9	NA	NA	TGTGCCAGCAGCCCCCTTCTTTATGGCCCGTCCTCTAATGGCTACACCTTC	CASSPLLYGPSSNGYTF
TRBJ1-5	TRBV4-1	few	NA	TGCGCCAGCAGCCAAGACAGGGCGAAGCCCCAGCATTTT	CASSQDRAKPQHF
TRBJ2-3	TRBV19	NA	TRBD2	TGTGCCAGTAGTATGGGGGGGACCCGGGTAGATACGCAGTATTTT	CASSMGGTRVDTQYF
TRBJ2-4	TRBV7-2	once	NA	TGTGCCAGCAGCTTAGCACAGAGTTTAGCCAAAAACATTCAGTACTTC	CASSLAQSLAKNIQYF
TRBJ2-1	TRBV28	NA	TRBD2	TGTGCCAGCAGTTTAAGGACTAGCGAGAATGAGCAGTTCTTC	CASSLRTSENEQFF
TRBJ1-2	TRBV11-2	NA	NA	TGTGCCAGCAGCTTAGGGGCCCAAGGAAGTGGCTACACCTTC	CASSLGAQGSGYTF
TRBJ2-7	TRBV28	NA	TRBD2	TGTGCCAGCAACCCGGGAGGGTCAGGCGACGAGCAGTACTTC	CASNPGGSGDEQYF
TRBJ1-1	TRBV4-1	NA	NA	TGCGCCAGCAGCCCACTCAGTGGGAACACTGAAGCTTTCTTT	CASSPLSGNTEAFF
TRBJ1-2	TRBV29-1	NA	NA	TGCAGCGTTGTGGGGGCGGATGGCTACACCTTC	CSVVGADGYTF
TRBJ2-5	TRBV10-3	NA	TRBD2	TGTGCCATCAGTGAGACGCCAAGACTAGCGGGGGTAGGCGCCCAGTACTTC	CAISETPRLAGVGAQYF
TRBJ2-2	TRBV2	NA	NA	TGTGCCTCCTCTGAATTCGTACCCCCCGGGGAGCTGTTTTTT	CASSEFVPPGELFF
TRBJ1-2	TRBV6-1	NA	NA	TGTGCCAGCAGTGAGGGGAACGGGGCGATCTATGGCTACACCTTC	CASSEGNGAIYGYTF
TRBJ2-1	TRBV7-9	NA	TRBD2	TGTGCCAGCAGCCCCCTAACGGGAGGGCCCTACAATGAGCAGTTCTTC	CASSPLTGGPYNEQFF